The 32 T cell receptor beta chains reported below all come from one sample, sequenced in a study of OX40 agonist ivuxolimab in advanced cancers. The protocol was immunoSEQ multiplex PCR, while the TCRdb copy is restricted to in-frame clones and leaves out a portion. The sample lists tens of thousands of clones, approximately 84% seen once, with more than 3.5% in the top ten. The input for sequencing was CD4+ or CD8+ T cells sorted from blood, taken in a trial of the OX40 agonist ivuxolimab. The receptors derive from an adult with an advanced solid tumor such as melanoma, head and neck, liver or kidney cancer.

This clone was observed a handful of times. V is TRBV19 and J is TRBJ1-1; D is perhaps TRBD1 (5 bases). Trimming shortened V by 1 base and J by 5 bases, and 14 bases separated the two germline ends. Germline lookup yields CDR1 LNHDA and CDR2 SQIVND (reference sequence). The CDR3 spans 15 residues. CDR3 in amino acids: CASSIAGTGGTEAFF. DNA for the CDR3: TGTGCCAGTAGTATAGCGGGCACCGGGGGGACTGAAGCTTTCTTT.

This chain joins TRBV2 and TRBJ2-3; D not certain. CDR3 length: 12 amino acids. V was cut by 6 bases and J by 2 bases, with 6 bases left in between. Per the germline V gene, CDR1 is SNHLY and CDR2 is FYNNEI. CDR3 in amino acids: CASSADTDTQYF. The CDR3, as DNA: TGTGCCAGCAGCGCCGACACAGATACGCAGTATTTT.

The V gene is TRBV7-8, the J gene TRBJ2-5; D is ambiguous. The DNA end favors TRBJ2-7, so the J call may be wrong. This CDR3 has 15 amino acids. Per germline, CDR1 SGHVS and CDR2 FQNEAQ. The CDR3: CASSLISSGTYEQYF. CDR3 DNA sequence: TGTGCCAGCAGCTTAATTTCTTCTGGGACCTACGAGCAGTACTTC.

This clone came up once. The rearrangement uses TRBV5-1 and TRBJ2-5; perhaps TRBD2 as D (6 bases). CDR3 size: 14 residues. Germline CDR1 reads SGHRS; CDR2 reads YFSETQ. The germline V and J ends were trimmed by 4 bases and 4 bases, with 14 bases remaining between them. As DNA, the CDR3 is TGCGCCAGCAGCCCCGGGGAGGTCGGAGAGACCCAGTACTTC. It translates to CASSPGEVGETQYF.

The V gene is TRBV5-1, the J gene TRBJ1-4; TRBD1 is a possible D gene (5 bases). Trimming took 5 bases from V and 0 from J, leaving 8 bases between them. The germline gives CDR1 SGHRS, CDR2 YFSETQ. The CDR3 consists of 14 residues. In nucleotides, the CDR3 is TGCGCCAGCAGTCCAGGGTCAACTAATGAAAAACTGTTTTTT. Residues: CASSPGSTNEKLFF.

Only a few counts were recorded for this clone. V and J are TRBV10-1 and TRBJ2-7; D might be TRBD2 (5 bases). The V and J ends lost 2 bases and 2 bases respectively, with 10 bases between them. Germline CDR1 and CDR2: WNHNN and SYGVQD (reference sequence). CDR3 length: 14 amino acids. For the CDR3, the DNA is TGCGCCAGCAGTGAGGGTTCCGGGACCTACGAGCAGTACTTC. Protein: CASSEGSGTYEQYF.

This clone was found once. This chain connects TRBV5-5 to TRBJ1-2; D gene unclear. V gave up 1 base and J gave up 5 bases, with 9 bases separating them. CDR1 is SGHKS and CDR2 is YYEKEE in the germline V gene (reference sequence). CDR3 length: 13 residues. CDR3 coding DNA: TGTGCCAGCAGCTTGAGGCAGCTGTATGGCTACACCTTC. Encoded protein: CASSLRQLYGYTF.

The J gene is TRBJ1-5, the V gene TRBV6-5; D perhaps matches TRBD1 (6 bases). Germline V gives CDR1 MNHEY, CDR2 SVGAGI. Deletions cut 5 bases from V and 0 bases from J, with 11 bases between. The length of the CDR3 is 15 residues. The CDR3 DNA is TGTGCCAGCAGTCAGACAGGTAATAGCAATCAGCCCCAGCATTTT. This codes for CASSQTGNSNQPQHF.

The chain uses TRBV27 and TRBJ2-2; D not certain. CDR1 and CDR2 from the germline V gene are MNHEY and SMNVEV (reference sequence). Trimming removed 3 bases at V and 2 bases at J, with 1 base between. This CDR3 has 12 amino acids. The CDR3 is CASSFNTGELFF. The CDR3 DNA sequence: TGTGCCAGCAGTTTTAACACCGGGGAGCTGTTTTTT.

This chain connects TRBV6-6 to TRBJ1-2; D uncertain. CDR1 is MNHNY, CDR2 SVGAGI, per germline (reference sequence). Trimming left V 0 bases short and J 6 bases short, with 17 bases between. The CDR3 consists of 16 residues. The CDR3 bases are TGTGCCAGCAGTTACTCGTCGGGAGGGTTAAGCCATGGCTACACCTTC. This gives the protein CASSYSSGGLSHGYTF.

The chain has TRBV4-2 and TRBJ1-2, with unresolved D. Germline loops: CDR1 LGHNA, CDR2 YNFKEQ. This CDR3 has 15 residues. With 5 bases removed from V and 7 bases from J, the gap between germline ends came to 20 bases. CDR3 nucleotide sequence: TGTGCCAGCAGCATTCCCGGGTCTCTCCTTGGTGGCTACACCTTC. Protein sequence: CASSIPGSLLGGYTF.

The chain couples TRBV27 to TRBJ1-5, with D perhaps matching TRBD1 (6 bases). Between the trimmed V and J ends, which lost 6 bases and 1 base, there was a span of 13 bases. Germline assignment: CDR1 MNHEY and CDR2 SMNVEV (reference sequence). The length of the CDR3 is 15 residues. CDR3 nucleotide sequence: TGTGCCAGCAGCCCCAACAGGGTGAGCAATCAGCCCCAGCATTTT. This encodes CASSPNRVSNQPQHF.

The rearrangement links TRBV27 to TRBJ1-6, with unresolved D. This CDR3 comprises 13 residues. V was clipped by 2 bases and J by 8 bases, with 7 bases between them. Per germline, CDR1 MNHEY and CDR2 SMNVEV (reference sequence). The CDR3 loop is CASSLNPYSPLHF. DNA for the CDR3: TGTGCCAGCAGTTTAAACCCGTATTCACCCCTCCACTTT.

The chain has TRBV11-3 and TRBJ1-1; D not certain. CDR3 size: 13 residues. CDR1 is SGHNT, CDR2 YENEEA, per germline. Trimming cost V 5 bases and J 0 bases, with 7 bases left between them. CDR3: CASSTHLNTEAFF. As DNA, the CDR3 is TGTGCCAGCAGCACCCACCTGAACACTGAAGCTTTCTTT.

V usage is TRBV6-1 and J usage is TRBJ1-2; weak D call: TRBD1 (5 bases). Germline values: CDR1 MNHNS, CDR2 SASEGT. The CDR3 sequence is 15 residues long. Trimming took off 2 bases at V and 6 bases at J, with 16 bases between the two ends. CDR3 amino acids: CASSEMGGEDDGYTF. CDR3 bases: TGTGCCAGCAGTGAAATGGGGGGAGAAGATGATGGCTACACCTTC.

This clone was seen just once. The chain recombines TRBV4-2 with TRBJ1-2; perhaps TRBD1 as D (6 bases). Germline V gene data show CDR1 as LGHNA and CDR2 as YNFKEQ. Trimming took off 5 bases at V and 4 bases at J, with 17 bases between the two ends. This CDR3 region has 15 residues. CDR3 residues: CASSLAGGKGYGYTF. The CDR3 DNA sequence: TGTGCCAGCAGCTTAGCCGGGGGCAAGGGCTATGGCTACACCTTC.

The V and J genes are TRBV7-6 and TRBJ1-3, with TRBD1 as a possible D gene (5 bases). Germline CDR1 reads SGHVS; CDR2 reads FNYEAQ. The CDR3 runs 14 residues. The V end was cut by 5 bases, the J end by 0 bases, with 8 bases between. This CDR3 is CASSPGLSGNTIYF. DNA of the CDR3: TGTGCCAGCAGCCCGGGACTCTCTGGAAACACCATATATTTT.

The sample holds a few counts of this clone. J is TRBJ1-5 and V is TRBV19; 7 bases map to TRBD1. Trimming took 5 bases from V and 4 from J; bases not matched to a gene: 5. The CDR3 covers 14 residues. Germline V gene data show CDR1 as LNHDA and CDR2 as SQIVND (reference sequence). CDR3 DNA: TGTGCCAGTAGTCAGGGACAGAAAAATCAGCCCCAGCATTTT. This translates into CASSQGQKNQPQHF.

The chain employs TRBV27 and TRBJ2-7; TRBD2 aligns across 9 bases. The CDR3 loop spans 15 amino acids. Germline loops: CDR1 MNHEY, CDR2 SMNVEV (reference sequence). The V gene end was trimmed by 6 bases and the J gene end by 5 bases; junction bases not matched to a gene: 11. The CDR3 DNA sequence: TGTGCCAGCAGGACTAAGCGGGAGGCTCCTAACGAGCAGTACTTC. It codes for CASRTKREAPNEQYF.

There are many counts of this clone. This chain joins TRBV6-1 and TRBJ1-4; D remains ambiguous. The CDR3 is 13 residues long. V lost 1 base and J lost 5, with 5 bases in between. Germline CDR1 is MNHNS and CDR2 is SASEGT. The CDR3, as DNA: TGTGCCAGCAGTGAAGGCGGGAATGAAAAACTGTTTTTT. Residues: CASSEGGNEKLFF.

CDR3 nucleotides: TGTGCCAGCAGTTCAGGGGCTACGGCGGGTACGCAGTATTTT. Its protein product is CASSSGATAGTQYF. The V gene is TRBV14, the J gene TRBJ2-3; D possibly corresponds to TRBD1 (6 bases). The V and J ends lost 6 bases and 8 bases respectively, with 18 bases between them. This CDR3 comprises 14 residues. Germline V CDR1 and CDR2: SGHDN, FVKESK.

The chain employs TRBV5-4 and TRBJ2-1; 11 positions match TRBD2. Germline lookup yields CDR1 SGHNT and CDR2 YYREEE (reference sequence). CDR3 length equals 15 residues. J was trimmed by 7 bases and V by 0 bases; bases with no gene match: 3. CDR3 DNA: TGTGCCAGCAGCTTGGGTAGCGGGAGGGAAAATGAGCAGTTCTTC. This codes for CASSLGSGRENEQFF.

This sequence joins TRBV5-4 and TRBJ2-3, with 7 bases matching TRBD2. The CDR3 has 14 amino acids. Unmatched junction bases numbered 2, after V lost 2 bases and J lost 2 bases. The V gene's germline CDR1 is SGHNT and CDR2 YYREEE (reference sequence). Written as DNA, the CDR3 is TGTGCCAGCAGCTTAAAGCGGGACACAGATACGCAGTATTTT. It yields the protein CASSLKRDTDTQYF. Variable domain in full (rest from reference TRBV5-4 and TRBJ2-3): ETGVTQSPTHLIKTRGQQVTLRCSSQSGHNTVSWYQQALGQGPQFIFQYYREEENGRGNFPPRFSGLQFPNYSSELNVNALELDDSALYLCASSLKRDTDTQYFGPGTRLTVL.

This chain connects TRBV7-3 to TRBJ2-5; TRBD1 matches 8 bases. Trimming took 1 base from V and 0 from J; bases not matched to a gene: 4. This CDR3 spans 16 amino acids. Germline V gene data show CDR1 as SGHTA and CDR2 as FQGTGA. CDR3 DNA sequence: TGTGCCAGCAGCTTAATGGGCAGGGGGCACCAAGAGACCCAGTACTTC. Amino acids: CASSLMGRGHQETQYF.

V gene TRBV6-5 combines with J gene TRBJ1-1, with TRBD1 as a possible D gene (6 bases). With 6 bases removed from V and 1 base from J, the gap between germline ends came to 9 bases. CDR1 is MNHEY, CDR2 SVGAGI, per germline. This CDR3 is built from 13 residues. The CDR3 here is CASRQGQNTEAFF. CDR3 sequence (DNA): TGTGCCAGCAGACAGGGACAGAACACTGAAGCTTTCTTT.

The CDR3 DNA reads TGTGCCAGCAGCTTAGTTACTTCTCCGAACACTGAAGCTTTCTTT. Protein sequence: CASSLVTSPNTEAFF. The chain recombines TRBV7-9 with TRBJ1-1; D gene uncertain. The CDR3 length is 15 residues. Per germline, CDR1 SEHNR and CDR2 FQNEAQ (reference sequence). Trimming stripped 1 base from V and 1 base from J, with 10 bases between.

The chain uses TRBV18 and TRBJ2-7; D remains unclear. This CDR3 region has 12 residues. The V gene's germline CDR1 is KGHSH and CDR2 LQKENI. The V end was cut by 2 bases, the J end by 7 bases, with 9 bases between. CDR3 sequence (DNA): TGTGCCAGCTCACCAGGCACATTGGAGCAGTACTTC. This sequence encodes CASSPGTLEQYF.

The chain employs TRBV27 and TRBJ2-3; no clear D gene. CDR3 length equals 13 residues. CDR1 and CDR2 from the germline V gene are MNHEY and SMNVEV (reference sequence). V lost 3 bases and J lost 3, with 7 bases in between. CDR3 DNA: TGTGCCAGCAGTTTTTTCAGAACAGATACGCAGTATTTT. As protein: CASSFFRTDTQYF.

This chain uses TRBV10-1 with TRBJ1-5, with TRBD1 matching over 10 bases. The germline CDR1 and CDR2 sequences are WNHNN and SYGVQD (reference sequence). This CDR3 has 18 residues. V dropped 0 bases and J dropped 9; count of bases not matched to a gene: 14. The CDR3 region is CASSESKGTGAFKGPQHF. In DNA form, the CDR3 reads TGCGCCAGCAGTGAGTCGAAAGGGACAGGGGCCTTTAAAGGGCCCCAGCATTTT.

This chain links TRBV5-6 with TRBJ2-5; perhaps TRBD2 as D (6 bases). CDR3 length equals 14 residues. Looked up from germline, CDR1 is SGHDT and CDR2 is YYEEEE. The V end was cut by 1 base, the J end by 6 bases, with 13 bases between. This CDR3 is CASSLSAGRKTQYF. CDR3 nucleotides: TGTGCCAGCAGCTTGTCAGCGGGTAGGAAGACCCAGTACTTC.

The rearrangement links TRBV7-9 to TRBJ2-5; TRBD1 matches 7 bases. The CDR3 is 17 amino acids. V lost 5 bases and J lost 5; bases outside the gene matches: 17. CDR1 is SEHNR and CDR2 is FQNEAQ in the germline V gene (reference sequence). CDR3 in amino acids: CASSVEFGPQTGETQYF. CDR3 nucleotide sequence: TGTGCCAGCAGCGTAGAGTTTGGCCCGCAGACAGGGGAGACCCAGTACTTC.

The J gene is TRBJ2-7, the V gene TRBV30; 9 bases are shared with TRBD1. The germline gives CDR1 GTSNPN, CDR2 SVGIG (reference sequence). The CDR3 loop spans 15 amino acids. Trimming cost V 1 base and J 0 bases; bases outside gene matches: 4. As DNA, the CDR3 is TGTGCCTGGAGTGGGGGACAGGGACACTCCTACGAGCAGTACTTC. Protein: CAWSGGQGHSYEQYF.